The 26 T cell receptor beta chains in this list originate from one sample, sequenced in a study of blood T cell repertoires in COVID-19. The protocol was immunoSEQ multiplex PCR, while the TCRdb copy is restricted to in-frame clones and leaves out a portion. The sample contains roughly 170,000 clones, roughly nine tenths of which appear only once. Source material: peripheral blood. Source of these receptors: a man aged 65 to 79 with active or convalescent COVID-19.

The chain employs TRBV18 and TRBJ1-4; 10 positions match TRBD1. V lost 1 base, J lost 4 bases, and 12 bases stayed unmatched. Per the germline V gene, CDR1 is KGHSH and CDR2 is LQKENI. This CDR3 has 19 amino acids. The CDR3 nucleotides read TGTGCCAGCTCACCACGAGTGGGACAGGGGTTTCCGGATAATGAAAAACTGTTTTTT. This codes for CASSPRVGQGFPDNEKLFF. The variable domain in full, with the rest retrieved from reference TRBV18 and TRBJ1-4, is NAGVMQNPRHLVRRRGQEARLRCSPMKGHSHVYWYRQLPEEGLKFMVYLQKENIIDESGMPKERFSAEFPKEGPSILRIQQVVRGDSAAYFCASSPRVGQGFPDNEKLFFGSGTQLSVL.

The V call is TRBV6-2 or TRBV6-3, the J call TRBJ2-1, with TRBD2 matching 11 bases. There are 14 residues in the CDR3. V shed 7 bases, J shed 10 bases, and the junction held 9 bases outside the gene matches. Looked up from germline, CDR1 is MNHEY and CDR2 is SVGEGT. CDR3 residues: CASIPTRLAGEQFF. The CDR3 DNA reads TGTGCCAGCATCCCCACGCGACTAGCGGGAGAGCAGTTCTTC.

V gene TRBV7-2 combines with J gene TRBJ1-4; D may be TRBD1 (6 bases). V lost 5 bases and J lost 3, with 10 bases in between. The CDR3 sequence is 14 residues long. CDR1 and CDR2 from the germline V gene are SGHTA and FQGNSA. The CDR3 DNA reads TGTGCCAGCAGCGTCACAGGGTCTAATGAAAAACTGTTTTTT. Protein sequence: CASSVTGSNEKLFF.

This clone was seen just once. The CDR3 nucleotides are TGTGCCAGCAGCTGGAGTGGGGGGACGAACACTGAAGCTTTCTTT. This codes for CASSWSGGTNTEAFF. V and J are TRBV7-8 and TRBJ1-1; the D gene is possibly TRBD1 (5 bases). The CDR3 has 15 amino acids. The germline gives CDR1 SGHVS, CDR2 FQNEAQ. V was trimmed by 4 bases and J by 1 base, leaving 13 bases between them.

This clone has only a few counts. The rearrangement links TRBV7-6 to TRBJ1-1, with D maybe TRBD1 (6 bases). CDR1 is SGHVS and CDR2 is FNYEAQ in the germline V gene. The CDR3 runs 15 residues. V shed 2 bases and J shed 4 bases, with 14 bases lying between them. The CDR3 DNA follows: TGTGCCAGCAGCTTACAGGACAGTTTGAGCACTGAAGCTTTCTTT. Its protein is CASSLQDSLSTEAFF.

The chain employs TRBV24-1 and TRBJ1-4; 7 positions match TRBD1. V dropped 3 bases and J dropped 7; count of bases not matched to a gene: 10. Germline values: CDR1 KGHDR, CDR2 SFDVKD. The CDR3 length is 16 residues. This chain's CDR3 is CATSDTYRGAGEKLFF. In DNA, the CDR3 is TGTGCCACCAGTGATACCTACAGGGGAGCGGGTGAAAAACTGTTTTTT.

The chain uses TRBV15 and TRBJ2-2; 8 bases match TRBD2. V gave up 1 base and J gave up 1 base; unmatched junction bases: 5. Germline CDR1 is LNHNV and CDR2 is YYDKDF (reference sequence). The CDR3 is made up of 17 amino acids. CDR3 sequence reads: CATSRGGSGMNTGELFF. The CDR3 DNA sequence: TGTGCCACCAGCAGAGGGGGTAGCGGGATGAACACCGGGGAGCTGTTTTTT.

The chain joins TRBV6-2 or TRBV6-3 to TRBJ1-1; D unclear. Trimming took 2 bases from V and 6 from J, leaving 13 bases between them. The CDR3 has 14 residues. Germline lookup yields CDR1 MNHEY and CDR2 SVGEGT. The CDR3 sequence is CASSYGGFRAEAFF. In nucleotides, the CDR3 is TGTGCCAGCAGTTACGGAGGGTTTAGGGCTGAAGCTTTCTTT.

This clone was observed a handful of times. The chain joins TRBV6-5 to TRBJ2-7; 10 nucleotides match TRBD2. Per the germline V gene, CDR1 is MNHEY and CDR2 is SVGAGI. This CDR3 region has 13 residues. V shed 11 bases and J 1 base; nucleotides not matched to a gene: 5. The CDR3 spells CAARTSGSYEQYF. The CDR3 bases are TGTGCCGCCCGGACTAGCGGTTCCTACGAGCAGTACTTC.

The chain carries TRBV28 and TRBJ2-7, with 8 nucleotides matching TRBD2. CDR1 MDHEN and CDR2 SYDVKM come from the germline V gene. Trimming took 4 bases from V and 0 from J; bases not matched to a gene: 11. The CDR3 sequence is 17 residues long. The CDR3 reads CASSSLRSGRPSYEQYF. The DNA for the CDR3 is TGTGCCAGCAGTTCCCTCCGCAGCGGGAGACCCTCCTACGAGCAGTACTTC.

The chain uses TRBV5-1 and TRBJ1-1; 7 nucleotides align to TRBD1. This CDR3 contains 15 residues. The V and J ends lost 4 bases and 7 bases, in that order; junction bases with no gene match: 13. The germline V gene has CDR1 SGHRS and CDR2 YFSETQ. The CDR3, as DNA: TGCGCCAGCAGCGCCGTGGGCAGGGGGGAGCGTGAAGCTTTCTTT. This codes for CASSAVGRGEREAFF.

The chain has TRBV19 and TRBJ2-7, with TRBD1 as a possible D gene (6 bases). This CDR3 has 12 amino acids. Germline assignment: CDR1 LNHDA and CDR2 SQIVND (reference sequence). With 5 bases removed from V and 4 bases from J, the gap between germline ends came to 9 bases. The CDR3 loop reads CASSPTGYEQYF. CDR3 DNA: TGTGCCAGTAGTCCTACAGGGTACGAGCAGTACTTC. The entire variable domain, with the rest obtained from reference TRBV19 and TRBJ2-7, is as follows: DGGITQSPKYLFRKEGQNVTLSCEQNLNHDAMYWYRQDPGQGLRLIYYSQIVNDFQKGDIAEGYSVSREKKESFPLTVTSAQKNPTAFYLCASSPTGYEQYFGPGTRLTVT.

The genes are TRBV7-2 and TRBJ2-7; D is possibly TRBD1 (5 bases). This CDR3 region has 15 residues. V was shortened by 1 base and J by 1 base, with 11 bases between the two germline ends. Germline CDR1 SGHTA, CDR2 FQGNSA. The CDR3 is CASSLEPGSSYEQYF. The CDR3, as DNA: TGTGCCAGCAGCTTAGAACCAGGGTCATCCTACGAGCAGTACTTC.

V gene TRBV7-9 combines with J gene TRBJ1-1; D ambiguous. Germline CDR1 reads SEHNR; CDR2 reads FQNEAQ (reference sequence). V dropped 6 bases and J dropped 1 base, with 9 bases sitting between them. The CDR3 sequence is 13 residues long. The chain's CDR3 is CASRGEGNTEAFF. In nucleotides, the CDR3 is TGTGCCAGCAGGGGAGAGGGGAACACTGAAGCTTTCTTT.

The rearrangement uses TRBV24-1 and TRBJ2-1; 9 nucleotides line up with TRBD1. This CDR3 is built from 16 residues. Per germline, CDR1 KGHDR and CDR2 SFDVKD. After removal of 5 bases from V and 6 bases from J, the junction contained 10 bases not matched to a gene. This chain's CDR3 is CATSASDRGYLNEQFF. The CDR3 DNA reads TGTGCCACCAGTGCCTCGGACAGGGGATATCTCAATGAGCAGTTCTTC.

The chain employs TRBV30 and TRBJ2-2, with D possibly TRBD2 on 7 matching bases. The length of the CDR3 is 17 residues. V was shortened by 4 bases and J by 1 base, with 19 bases between the two germline ends. Germline V gives CDR1 GTSNPN, CDR2 SVGIG (reference sequence). CDR3 in DNA: TGTGCCTGGATACCTAGGGGGGGCAGGGAGAACACCGGGGAGCTGTTTTTT. Translating it yields CAWIPRGGRENTGELFF.

This chain uses TRBV15 with TRBJ2-2, with 7 bases matching TRBD1. CDR1 is LNHNV and CDR2 is YYDKDF in the germline V gene (reference sequence). The CDR3 loop spans 14 amino acids. The V segment lost 8 bases and the J segment 2 bases; nucleotides outside the gene matches: 5. Here the CDR3 reads CATPRGLNTGELFF. The CDR3 bases are TGTGCCACCCCAAGGGGGCTCAACACCGGGGAGCTGTTTTTT.

In its sample, this clone was seen a few times. J is TRBJ1-1 and V is TRBV7-9; the D gene is possibly TRBD1 (6 bases). The V gene's germline CDR1 is SEHNR and CDR2 FQNEAQ (reference sequence). The CDR3 is 14 residues long. Trimming took 7 bases from V and 3 from J, leaving 15 bases between them. The CDR3 here is CASTRGGAYTEAFF. CDR3 nucleotide sequence: TGTGCCAGCACCCGAGGGGGGGCATACACTGAAGCTTTCTTT.

The genes are TRBV12-5 and TRBJ1-5; D perhaps matches TRBD1 (5 bases). The V end lost 8 bases, the J end lost 7 bases, and 12 bases lay between the germline ends. The length of the CDR3 is 12 residues. CDR1 and CDR2 from the germline V gene are LGHNT and FRNRAP. CDR3 residues: CASTDGGQPQHF. CDR3 bases: TGTGCTAGTACTGACGGGGGACAGCCCCAGCATTTT.

The chain has TRBV9 and TRBJ2-5; 8 bases agree with TRBD2. V was clipped by 0 bases and J by 5 bases; unmatched bases: 6. Germline V CDR1 and CDR2: SGDLS, YYNGEE. The CDR3 is 15 amino acids. The CDR3 region is CASSVAHSGGETQYF. Here the CDR3 DNA reads TGTGCCAGCAGCGTAGCCCACAGCGGGGGTGAGACCCAGTACTTC.

This chain connects TRBV6-5 to TRBJ2-1; perhaps TRBD2 as D (6 bases). Trimming took 6 bases from V and 1 from J, leaving 13 bases between them. This CDR3 spans 15 amino acids. Germline assignment: CDR1 MNHEY and CDR2 SVGAGI. CDR3 bases: TGTGCCAGCAGGGCGGGACTTCTTTCCTACAATGAGCAGTTCTTC. Amino acids: CASRAGLLSYNEQFF.

The V and J genes are TRBV19 and TRBJ1-3; D gene unclear. Germline-derived CDR1 and CDR2 are LNHDA and SQIVND (reference sequence). CDR3 size: 16 residues. Trimming stripped 3 bases from V and 0 bases from J, with 12 bases between. The CDR3 here is CASSIQRSTSGNTIYF. In nucleotides, the CDR3 is TGTGCCAGTAGTATCCAGCGCTCGACCTCTGGAAACACCATATATTTT.

The chain is built from TRBV18 and TRBJ2-5; D might be TRBD2 (5 bases). This CDR3 comprises 14 residues. The germline CDR1 and CDR2 sequences are KGHSH and LQKENI. V was pared by 6 bases and J by 5 bases, with 16 bases between. CDR3 DNA: TGTGCCAGCTCGAGGGCACTCACTCGGGAGACCCAGTACTTC. Its translation: CASSRALTRETQYF.

This chain links TRBV5-1 with TRBJ2-3; TRBD1 agrees at 8 bases. The CDR3 totals 16 residues. Germline assignment: CDR1 SGHRS and CDR2 YFSETQ. Trimming cost V 4 bases and J 0 bases; bases outside gene matches: 7. Here the CDR3 DNA reads TGCGCCAGCAGCCATGGACAGGGAGGAAGCACAGATACGCAGTATTTT. Protein product: CASSHGQGGSTDTQYF.

The genes are TRBV19 and TRBJ1-5; a possible D gene is TRBD1 (5 bases). The CDR3 is 16 amino acids. Germline values: CDR1 LNHDA, CDR2 SQIVND (reference sequence). Trimming took 4 bases from V and 4 from J, leaving 17 bases between them. The CDR3 DNA reads TGTGCCAGTAGTAACCCCCGGCAGGGAGGGAATCAGCCCCAGCATTTT. It specifies CASSNPRQGGNQPQHF. The full variable domain, completed using reference TRBV19 and TRBJ1-5, is DGGITQSPKYLFRKEGQNVTLSCEQNLNHDAMYWYRQDPGQGLRLIYYSQIVNDFQKGDIAEGYSVSREKKESFPLTVTSAQKNPTAFYLCASSNPRQGGNQPQHFGDGTRLSIL.

The DNA of the CDR3 is TGTGCCAGTAGCCCACCAGAGGAGAGCAAACTGTTTTTT. Residues: CASSPPEESKLFF. The chain is built from TRBV19 and TRBJ1-4; D is uncertain. CDR1 LNHDA and CDR2 SQIVND come from the germline V gene (reference sequence). The V end was cut by 6 bases, the J end by 11 bases, with 16 bases between. The CDR3 consists of 13 residues.